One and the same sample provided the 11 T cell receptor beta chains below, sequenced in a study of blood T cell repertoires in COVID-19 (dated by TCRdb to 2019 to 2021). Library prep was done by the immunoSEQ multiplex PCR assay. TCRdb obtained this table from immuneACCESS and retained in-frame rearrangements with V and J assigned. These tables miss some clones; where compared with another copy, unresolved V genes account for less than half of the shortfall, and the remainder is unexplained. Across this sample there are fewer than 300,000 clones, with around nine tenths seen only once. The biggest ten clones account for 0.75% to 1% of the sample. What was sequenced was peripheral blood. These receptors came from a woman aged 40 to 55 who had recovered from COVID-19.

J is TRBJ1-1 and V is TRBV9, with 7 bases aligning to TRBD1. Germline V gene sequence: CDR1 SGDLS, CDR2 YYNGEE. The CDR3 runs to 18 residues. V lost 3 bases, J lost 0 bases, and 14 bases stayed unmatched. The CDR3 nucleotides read TGTGCCAGCAGCGCCCGCAACCCCCCCGACAGGGTGAACACTGAAGCTTTCTTT. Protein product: CASSARNPPDRVNTEAFF.

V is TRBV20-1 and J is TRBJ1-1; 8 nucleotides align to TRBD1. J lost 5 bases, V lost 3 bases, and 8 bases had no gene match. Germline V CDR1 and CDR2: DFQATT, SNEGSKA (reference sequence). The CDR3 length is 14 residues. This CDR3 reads CSASGTGAWTEAFF. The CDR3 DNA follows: TGCAGTGCTAGTGGGACAGGCGCCTGGACTGAAGCTTTCTTT.

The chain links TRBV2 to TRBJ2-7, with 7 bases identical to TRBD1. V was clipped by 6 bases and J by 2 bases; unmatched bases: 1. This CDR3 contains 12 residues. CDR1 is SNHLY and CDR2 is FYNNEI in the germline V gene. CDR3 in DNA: TGTGCCAGCAGGGGACAGACCTACGAGCAGTACGTC. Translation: CASRGQTYEQYV.

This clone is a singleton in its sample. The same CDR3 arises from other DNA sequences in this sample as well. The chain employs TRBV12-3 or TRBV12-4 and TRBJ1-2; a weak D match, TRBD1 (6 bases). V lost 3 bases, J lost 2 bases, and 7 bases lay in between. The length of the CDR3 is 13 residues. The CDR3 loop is CASSLGANYGYTF. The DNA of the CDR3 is TGTGCCAGCAGTTTGGGGGCCAACTATGGCTACACCTTC.

The CDR3 is CASSYPLGRTDTQYF. CDR3 DNA: TGTGCCAGCAGTTACCCACTGGGGCGCACAGATACGCAGTATTTT. This chain uses TRBV6-2 or TRBV6-3 with TRBJ2-3, with D possibly matching TRBD1 (5 bases). Per germline, CDR1 MNHEY and CDR2 SVGEGT. Trimming pared 2 bases from V and 1 base from J, leaving 10 bases between. The CDR3 length is 15 residues.

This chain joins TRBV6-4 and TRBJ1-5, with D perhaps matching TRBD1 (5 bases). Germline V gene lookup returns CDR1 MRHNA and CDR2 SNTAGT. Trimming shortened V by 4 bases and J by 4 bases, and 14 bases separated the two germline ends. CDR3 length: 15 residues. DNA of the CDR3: TGTGCCAGCAGTGCCTTCAATGGGGGGAATCAGCCCCAGCATTTT. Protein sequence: CASSAFNGGNQPQHF.

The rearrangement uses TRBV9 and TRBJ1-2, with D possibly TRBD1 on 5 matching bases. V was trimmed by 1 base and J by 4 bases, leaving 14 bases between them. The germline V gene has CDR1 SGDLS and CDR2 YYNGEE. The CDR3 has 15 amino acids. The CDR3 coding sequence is TGTGCCAGCAGCGTAAGGGAGGGACTCCCCTATGGCTACACCTTC. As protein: CASSVREGLPYGYTF. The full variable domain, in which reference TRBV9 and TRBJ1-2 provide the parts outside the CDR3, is DSGVTQTPKHLITATGQRVTLRCSPRSGDLSVYWYQQSLDQGLQFLIQYYNGEERAKGNILERFSAQQFPDLHSELNLSSLELGDSALYFCASSVREGLPYGYTFGSGTRLTVV.

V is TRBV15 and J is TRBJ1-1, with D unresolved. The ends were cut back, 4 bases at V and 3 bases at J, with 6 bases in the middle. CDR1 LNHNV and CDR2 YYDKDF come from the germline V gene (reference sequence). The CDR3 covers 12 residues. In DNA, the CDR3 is TGTGCCACCAGCACCGGGGACACTGAAGCTTTCTTT. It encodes CATSTGDTEAFF.

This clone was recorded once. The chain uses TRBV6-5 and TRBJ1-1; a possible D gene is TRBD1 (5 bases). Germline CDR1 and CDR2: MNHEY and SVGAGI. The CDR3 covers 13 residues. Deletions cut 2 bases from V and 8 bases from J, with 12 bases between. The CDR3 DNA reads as TGTGCCAGCAGTTACCGGGGGGACGGGGAAGCTTTCTTT. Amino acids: CASSYRGDGEAFF.

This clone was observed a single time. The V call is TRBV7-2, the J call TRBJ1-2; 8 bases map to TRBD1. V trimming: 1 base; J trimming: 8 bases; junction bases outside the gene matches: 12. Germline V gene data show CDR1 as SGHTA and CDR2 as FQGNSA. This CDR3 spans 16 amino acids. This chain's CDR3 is CASSLVRGQGAAGYTF. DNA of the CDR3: TGTGCCAGCAGCTTAGTACGAGGTCAGGGGGCGGCAGGCTACACCTTC.

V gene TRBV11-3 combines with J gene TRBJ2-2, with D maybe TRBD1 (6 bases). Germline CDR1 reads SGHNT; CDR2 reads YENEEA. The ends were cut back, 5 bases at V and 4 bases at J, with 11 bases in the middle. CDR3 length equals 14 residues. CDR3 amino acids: CASSPGATTGELFF. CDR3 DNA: TGTGCCAGCAGCCCAGGGGCCACCACCGGGGAGCTGTTTTTT.